The source of this T cell receptor beta chain is a study of cytomegalovirus exposure and HLA in healthy donors. Findings and limits, study-wide: Serostatus for CMV was the only available immune exposure information.

J was trimmed by 5 bases and V by 6 bases; bases with no gene match: 12. The germline V gene encodes CDR1 LGHNT and CDR2 FRNRAP. This CDR3 is built from 16 residues. Primers included in the PCR were 60 Vbeta and 13 Jbeta primers. Profiling relied on immunoSEQ multiplex PCR, and the TCRdb table lists in-frame clones only, not all of them. The repertoire has 120,000 or so clones, less than 85% of them found once; the top ten carry roughly 16%. To note about this clone: Its antigen is still unknown.

The chain links TRBV12-5 to TRBJ2-3; 9 bases map to TRBD2. This sequence originates from a man aged 50 to 60 in good health and CMV-seropositive. The sample was PBMCs. This chain's CDR3 is CASGAGGSGAGDTQYF. The CDR3 DNA reads TGTGCTAGTGGCGCGGGGGGGAGCGGTGCGGGAGATACGCAGTATTTT.